The source of this T cell receptor (beta chain) is a study of blood T cell repertoires in COVID-19. Background on the study: In each case, the material was cDNA or gDNA derived from T cells, B-cell-depleted T cells, or PBMCs.

Original processing methods: Researchers report that nucleated cell counts were estimated from reference gene primer amplification. The method was immunoSEQ multiplex PCR; TCRdb's version includes in-frame clones alone and lacks a portion of them. That table gives V, J and clone size, and the DNA gave D and trimming. This table holds around 130,000 clones, about 81% found once. Recruitment covered over 20 US areas and drew participants whose ages spanned roughly 18 to 89 years. Participant-given clinical history determined each cohort assignment. The clonotype originates from a man aged 40-55 years with acute COVID-19. Sequencing was done on a sample of PBMCs or T cells enriched from blood (not recorded which).

CDR3 in DNA: TGCGCCAGCCAGTCCGGGACAGGGGTCACTGAAGCTTTCTTT. It encodes CASQSGTGVTEAFF. The genes are TRBV5-1 and TRBJ1-1; 10 nucleotides agree with TRBD1. Trimming took 7 bases from V and 4 from J; bases not matched to a gene: 7. Per the germline V gene, CDR1 is SGHRS and CDR2 is YFSETQ. There are 14 residues in the CDR3.